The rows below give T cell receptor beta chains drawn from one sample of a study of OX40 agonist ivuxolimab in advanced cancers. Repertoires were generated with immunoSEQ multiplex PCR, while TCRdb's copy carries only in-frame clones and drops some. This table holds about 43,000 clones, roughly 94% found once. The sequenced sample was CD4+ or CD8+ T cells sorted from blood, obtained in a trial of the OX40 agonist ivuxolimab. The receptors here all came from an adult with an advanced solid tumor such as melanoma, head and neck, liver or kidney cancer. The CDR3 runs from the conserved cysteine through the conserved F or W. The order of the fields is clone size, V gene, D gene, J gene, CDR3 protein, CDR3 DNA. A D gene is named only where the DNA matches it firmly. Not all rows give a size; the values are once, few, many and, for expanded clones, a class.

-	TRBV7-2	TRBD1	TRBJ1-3	CASSLAARQGLYF	TGTGCCAGCAGCTTAGCGGCAAGACAGGGTCTATATTTT
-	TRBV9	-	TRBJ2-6	CASSVVSFEFSGANVLTF	TGTGCCAGCAGCGTAGTATCTTTTGAGTTCTCTGGGGCCAACGTCCTGACTTTC
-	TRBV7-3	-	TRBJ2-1	CASSSMEGASYNEQFF	TGTGCCAGCAGCTCGATGGAGGGGGCCTCCTACAATGAGCAGTTCTTC
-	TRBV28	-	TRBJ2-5	CASSHIDQETQYF	TGTGCCAGCAGCCACATCGACCAAGAGACCCAGTACTTC
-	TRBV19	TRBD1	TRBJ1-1	CASSMVWDSGGTEAFF	TGTGCCAGTAGTATGGTGTGGGACAGTGGGGGCACTGAAGCTTTCTTT
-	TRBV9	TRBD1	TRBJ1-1	CASSVTGEGGVNTEAFF	TGTGCCAGCAGCGTAACAGGGGAGGGTGGAGTAAACACTGAAGCTTTCTTT
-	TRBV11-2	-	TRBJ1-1	CASSPGPEAFF	TGTGCCAGCAGCCCGGGGCCTGAAGCTTTCTTT
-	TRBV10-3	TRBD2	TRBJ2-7	CAISARTSGYEQYF	TGTGCCATCAGTGCAAGAACTAGCGGCTACGAGCAGTACTTC
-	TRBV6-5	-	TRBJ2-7	CASSYGATRDEQYF	TGTGCCAGCAGTTACGGGGCAACGAGGGACGAGCAGTACTTC
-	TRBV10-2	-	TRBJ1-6	CASSGGSAPLHF	TGCGCCAGCAGTGGGGGGTCGGCACCCCTCCACTTT
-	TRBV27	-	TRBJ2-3	CASSLFGRRGADTQYF	TGTGCCAGCAGTTTATTTGGCAGGCGCGGGGCGGATACGCAGTATTTT
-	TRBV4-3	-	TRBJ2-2	CASSQDKWPRTGELFF	TGCGCCAGCAGCCAAGATAAATGGCCTAGGACTGGGGAGCTGTTTTTT
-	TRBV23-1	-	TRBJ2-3	CASSQSTGENPSTDTQYF	TGCGCCAGCAGTCAATCCACGGGAGAAAACCCTAGCACAGATACGCAGTATTTT
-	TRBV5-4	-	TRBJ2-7	CASTTRGNPIYEQYF	TGTGCCAGCACCACCAGGGGAAACCCCATCTACGAGCAGTACTTC
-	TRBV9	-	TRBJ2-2	CAGSLGGVTLTGELFF	TGTGCCGGCAGCTTAGGCGGGGTTACCCTCACCGGGGAGCTGTTTTTT
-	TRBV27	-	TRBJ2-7	CASSPPSISYEQYF	TGTGCCAGCAGTCCCCCCTCAATCTCCTACGAGCAGTACTTC
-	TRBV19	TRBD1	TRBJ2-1	CAAGGYNEQFF	TGTGCCGCAGGGGGATACAATGAGCAGTTCTTC
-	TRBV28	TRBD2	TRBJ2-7	CASSQYGPGLADEQYF	TGTGCCAGCAGTCAATACGGACCGGGACTAGCCGACGAGCAGTACTTC
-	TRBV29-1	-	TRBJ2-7	CSVLGLNARDGLSYEQYF	TGCAGCGTCCTAGGGTTGAACGCTCGGGACGGATTATCCTACGAGCAGTACTTC
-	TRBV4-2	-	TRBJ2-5	CASSRRESWETQYF	TGTGCCAGCAGCCGCAGGGAATCTTGGGAGACCCAGTACTTC
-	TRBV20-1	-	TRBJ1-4	CSARLVEKLFF	TGCAGTGCTAGGTTGGTTGAAAAACTGTTTTTT
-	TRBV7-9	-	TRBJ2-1	CASSLAVEQFF	TGTGCCAGCAGTTTAGCGGTTGAGCAGTTCTTC
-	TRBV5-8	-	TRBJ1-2	CASSRRPGLNYGYTF	TGTGCCAGCAGCAGGCGACCGGGACTCAACTATGGCTACACCTTC
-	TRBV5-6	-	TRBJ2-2	CASSPTMNTGELFF	TGTGCCAGCAGCCCTACGATGAACACCGGGGAGCTGTTTTTT
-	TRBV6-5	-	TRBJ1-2	CASSIGVSHYGYTF	TGTGCCAGCAGTATCGGGGTGTCGCACTATGGCTACACCTTC
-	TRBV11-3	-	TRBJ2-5	CASSPGGEETQYF	TGTGCCAGCAGCCCTGGAGGAGAAGAGACCCAGTACTTC
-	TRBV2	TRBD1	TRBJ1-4	CASSGGTEDNEKLFF	TGTGCCAGCAGTGGGGGGACAGAAGATAATGAAAAACTGTTTTTT
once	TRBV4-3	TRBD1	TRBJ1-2	CASSQDRRQGADGYTF	TGCGCCAGCAGCCAAGATCGGCGACAGGGGGCGGACGGCTACACCTTC
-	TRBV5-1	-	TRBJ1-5	CASSLAGGRQPQHF	TGCGCCAGCAGCTTGGCGGGGGGAAGACAGCCCCAGCATTTT
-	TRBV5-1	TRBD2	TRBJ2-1	CASSYLAGGRNEQFF	TGCGCCAGCAGCTATCTAGCGGGGGGAAGGAATGAGCAGTTCTTC
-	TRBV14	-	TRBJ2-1	CASSLFGQGGHEQFF	TGTGCCAGCAGCCTCTTCGGTCAGGGAGGACATGAGCAGTTCTTC
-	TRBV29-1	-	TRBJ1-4	CSVGPRGSPNEKLFF	TGCAGCGTTGGCCCCAGGGGTTCACCTAATGAAAAACTGTTTTTT
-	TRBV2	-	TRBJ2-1	CASTPAGGYNEQFF	TGTGCCAGCACCCCTGCAGGGGGGTACAATGAGCAGTTCTTC
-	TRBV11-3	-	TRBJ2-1	CASSYTGTEYNEQFF	TGTGCCAGCAGTTACACTGGGACTGAATACAATGAGCAGTTCTTC
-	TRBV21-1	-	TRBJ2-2	CASSKVSGRHPGELFF	TGTGCCAGCAGCAAAGTAAGCGGGCGTCACCCCGGGGAGCTGTTTTTT
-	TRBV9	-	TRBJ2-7	CASSVDLGNEQYF	TGTGCCAGCAGCGTAGATTTGGGGAACGAGCAGTACTTC
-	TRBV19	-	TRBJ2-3	CASSIGGGWTDTQYF	TGTGCCAGTAGTATAGGGGGCGGTTGGACAGATACGCAGTATTTT
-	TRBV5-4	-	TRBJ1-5	CASSQEAGNNQPQHF	TGTGCCAGCAGCCAGGAAGCAGGGAACAATCAGCCCCAGCATTTT
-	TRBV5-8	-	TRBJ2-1	CASSLGQGQFF	TGTGCCAGCAGCTTGGGGCAGGGTCAGTTCTTC
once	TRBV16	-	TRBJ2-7	CASSQSPRWGVGSSYEQYF	TGTGCCAGCAGCCAATCTCCCCGGTGGGGAGTAGGGAGCTCCTACGAGCAGTACTTC
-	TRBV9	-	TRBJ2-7	CASSVTDGYEQYF	TGTGCCAGCAGCGTAACCGACGGATACGAGCAGTACTTC
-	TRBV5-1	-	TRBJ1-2	CASSPSDRGYTF	TGCGCCAGCAGCCCCAGTGATCGGGGCTACACCTTC
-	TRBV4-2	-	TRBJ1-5	CASSQDWERFGVNQPQHF	TGTGCCAGCAGCCAAGATTGGGAGAGGTTCGGGGTCAATCAGCCCCAGCATTTT
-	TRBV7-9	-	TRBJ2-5	CASSLAEETQYF	TGTGCCAGCAGCTTAGCGGAGGAGACCCAGTACTTC
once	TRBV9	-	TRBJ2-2	CASSVDRDHTGELFF	TGTGCCAGCAGCGTAGATCGGGACCACACCGGGGAGCTGTTTTTT
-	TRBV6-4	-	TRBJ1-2	CASSEGSSPNYGYTF	TGTGCCAGCAGTGAAGGCAGCTCACCCAACTATGGCTACACCTTC
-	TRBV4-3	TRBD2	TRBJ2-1	CASSQATSVSYNEQFF	TGCGCCAGCAGCCAAGCCACTAGCGTCTCCTACAATGAGCAGTTCTTC